This T cell receptor beta chain was profiled in a study of T cell clonality in common variable immunodeficiency. Study conclusions and caveats: Shared TCRbeta clones were fewer between CVID subjects than controls. CVID subjects showed higher TCRbeta clonality than healthy controls. Fewer deletions and N-nucleotide insertions were reportedly seen in common variable immunodeficiency TCR beta sequences.

Ten or more counts support this clone. Its antigen remains unknown. The read stops 3 residues short of the end of the CDR3; the missing end is completed from the germline J gene. Using immunoSEQ multiplex PCR, the repertoire was profiled, and TCRdb retains in-frame clones only, with some absent. The sample shows 75,000 to 85,000 clones, none of them appearing just once. Per germline, CDR1 MNHNS and CDR2 SASEGT. J gave up 5 bases and V 4 bases, and 5 bases lay outside the gene matches. CDR3 length equals 14 residues. V usage is TRBV6-1 and J usage is TRBJ1-1; 9 bases line up with TRBD1. This receptor was taken from a person aged 18 to 75 in good health. Sequenced sample: peripheral blood mononuclear cells. Incomplete CDR3 DNA: TGTGCCAGCAGTGCTTCACAGGGGGCTACTGAA. Translated, it gives CASSASQGATE. The entire CDR3 protein reads CASSASQGATEAFF.